Sequencing of this T cell receptor (beta chain) was carried out in a study of CD8 T cells in ankylosing spondylitis. Comments on this clonotype: Its specificity is not known.

Each TCR beta library was made by quantitative 5'-RACE that incorporated molecular barcodes. TCRdb re-analysed the 5' RACE reads in MiXCR, keeping a single row per CDR3 protein. The sample lists 300,000 to 350,000 distinct CDR3 sequences; around 21% were seen once. CDR3 length: 13 residues. Germline loops: CDR1 ENHRY, CDR2 SYGVKD. With V trimmed by 7 bases and J by 6 bases, 3 bases remained unmatched. Study outcomes and limitations: Characteristic of ankylosing spondylitis blood, it appeared, was a TCR beta motif comprising 7 to 9 highly homologous variants. Within matched ankylosing spondylitis synovial fluid, disease-linked clones were reportedly significantly enriched. Several of the motif variants were reported before in synovial fluid and blood from reactive arthritis.

The TCR sequence derives from a female donor with ankylosing spondylitis or in good health (not recorded which). Sequenced sample: blood, either unsorted or a sorted T cell fraction (not recorded which). This chain uses TRBV10-3 with TRBJ2-2, with 9 bases identical to TRBD2. In DNA, the CDR3 is TGTGCCATCAACGCGGGAGGGGCCGGGGAGCTGTTTTTT. It specifies CAINAGGAGELFF.